Below are 5 T cell receptor beta chains sequenced from a single sample in a study of cytomegalovirus exposure and HLA in healthy donors. PCR employed 60 Vbeta and 13 Jbeta primers. Libraries were prepared by immunoSEQ multiplex PCR; TCRdb keeps only in-frame clonotypes and omits some of them. The data contain under 200,000 clones, roughly 85% of them singletons. Sequencing input: PBMCs. The receptors stem from a male donor in good health and CMV-seropositive.

The chain joins TRBV5-6 to TRBJ2-5; D unresolved. The V gene lost 1 base and the J gene lost 6 bases, with 4 bases spanning the gap. CDR3 length equals 11 residues. Germline V gene data show CDR1 as SGHDT and CDR2 as YYEEEE. The CDR3 reads CASSLQKTQYF. As DNA, the CDR3 is TGTGCCAGCAGCTTGCAAAAGACCCAGTACTTC.

The chain is built from TRBV7-9 and TRBJ1-1, with 9 bases that match TRBD1. This CDR3 comprises 13 residues. The junction had 6 bases not matched to a gene; V was cut back by 7 bases and J by 6 bases. Germline-derived CDR1 and CDR2 are SEHNR and FQNEAQ (reference sequence). CDR3 bases: TGTGCCAGCATCCCCGGGACAGGGCCTGAAGCTTTCTTT. Translation: CASIPGTGPEAFF. Looking up the rest from reference TRBV7-9 and TRBJ1-1 gives the full variable domain: DTGVSQNPRHKITKRGQNVTFRCDPISEHNRLYWYRQTLGQGPEFLTYFQNEAQLEKSRLLSDRFSAERPKGSFSTLEIQRTEQGDSAMYLCASIPGTGPEAFFGQGTRLTVV.

This clone was recorded once. This chain connects TRBV11-2 to TRBJ1-2, with 8 bases fitting TRBD1. CDR3 size: 14 residues. The germline V gene encodes CDR1 SGHAT and CDR2 FQNNGV. J gave up 6 bases and V 6 bases, and 9 bases lay outside the gene matches. The CDR3 here is CASSFGQGRDGYTF. CDR3 in DNA: TGTGCCAGCAGTTTTGGACAGGGAAGGGATGGCTACACCTTC.

The J gene is TRBJ1-2, the V gene TRBV19; D not resolved. The V end was cut by 6 bases, the J end by 8 bases, with 16 bases between. Per germline, CDR1 LNHDA and CDR2 SQIVND (reference sequence). This CDR3 region has 13 residues. CDR3 protein: CASSLDAELGYTF. Written as DNA, the CDR3 is TGTGCCAGTAGCCTAGACGCGGAACTAGGCTACACCTTC.

The chain carries TRBV11-3 and TRBJ2-3, with no clear D. Germline V CDR1 and CDR2: SGHNT, YENEEA. The CDR3 is 13 amino acids. V was cut by 1 base and J by 4 bases, with 6 bases left in between. CDR3: CASSLGTADTQYF. CDR3 DNA sequence: TGTGCCAGCAGCTTAGGTACTGCAGATACGCAGTATTTT.